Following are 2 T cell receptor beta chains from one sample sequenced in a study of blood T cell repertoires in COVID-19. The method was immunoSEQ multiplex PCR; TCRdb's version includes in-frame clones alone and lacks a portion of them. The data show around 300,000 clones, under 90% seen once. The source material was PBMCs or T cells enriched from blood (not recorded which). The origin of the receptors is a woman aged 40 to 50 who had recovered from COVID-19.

The CDR3 loop is CASRPTGGNTEAFF. In DNA form, the CDR3 reads TGTGCCAGCCGACCCACAGGGGGGAACACTGAAGCTTTCTTT. This chain connects TRBV3-1 (or the pseudogene TRBV3-2) to TRBJ1-1; TRBD1 aligns across 8 bases. Germline V CDR1 and CDR2: LGHDT, YNNKEL (reference sequence). CDR3 size: 14 residues. V lost 8 bases to trimming and J lost 1 base; unmatched junction nucleotides: 6.

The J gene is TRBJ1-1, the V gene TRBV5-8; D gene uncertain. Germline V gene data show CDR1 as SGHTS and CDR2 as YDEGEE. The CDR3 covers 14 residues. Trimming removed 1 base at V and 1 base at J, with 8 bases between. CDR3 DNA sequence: TGTGCCAGCAGCTTGTACAACAGGAACACTGAAGCTTTCTTT. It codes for CASSLYNRNTEAFF.